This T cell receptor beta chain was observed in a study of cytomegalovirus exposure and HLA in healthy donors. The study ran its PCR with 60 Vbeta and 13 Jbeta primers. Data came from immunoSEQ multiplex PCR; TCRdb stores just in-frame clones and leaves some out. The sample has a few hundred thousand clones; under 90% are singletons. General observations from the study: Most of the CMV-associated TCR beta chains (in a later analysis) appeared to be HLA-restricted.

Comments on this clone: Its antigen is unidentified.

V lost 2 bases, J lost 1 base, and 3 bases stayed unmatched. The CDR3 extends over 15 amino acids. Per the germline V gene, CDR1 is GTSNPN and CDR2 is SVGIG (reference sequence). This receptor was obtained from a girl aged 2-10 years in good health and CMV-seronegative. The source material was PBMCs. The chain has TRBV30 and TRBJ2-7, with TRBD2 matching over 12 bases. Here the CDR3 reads CAWSKGLAGSYEQYF. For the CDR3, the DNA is TGTGCCTGGAGTAAGGGACTAGCGGGTTCCTACGAGCAGTACTTC.